The sequence of this T cell receptor (beta chain) was determined in a study of cytomegalovirus exposure and HLA in healthy donors. Study-wide points: Of the V segments, some could not be distinguished, including TRBV6-2 and TRBV6-3, and were excluded. High specificity and sensitivity for cytomegalovirus status were reported for the classifier. Later on, an analysis tied over 15,000 TCR beta sequences to HLA alleles at 0.05 false discovery rate. Presence/absence comparisons presumed near-even sequencing depth among donors.

As regards this clone: Its antigen remains unidentified.

This CDR3 contains 16 residues. V was cut by 0 bases and J by 3 bases, with 12 bases left in between. Germline CDR1 MNHEY, CDR2 SMNVEV (reference sequence). The PCR ran on 60 Vbeta and 13 Jbeta primers. Sequenced by immunoSEQ multiplex PCR; TCRdb stores in-frame clones only, minus some. The data show approximately 150,000 clones, more than 60% seen once. The chain is built from TRBV27 and TRBJ2-1; D may be TRBD1 (6 bases). Sequencing was carried out using PBMCs. This clonotype originated in a woman in her fifties or sixties in good health and CMV-seronegative. CDR3 protein: CASSLSSGALYNEQFF. The CDR3 coding sequence is TGTGCCAGCAGTTTATCGTCAGGGGCCCTCTACAATGAGCAGTTCTTC.